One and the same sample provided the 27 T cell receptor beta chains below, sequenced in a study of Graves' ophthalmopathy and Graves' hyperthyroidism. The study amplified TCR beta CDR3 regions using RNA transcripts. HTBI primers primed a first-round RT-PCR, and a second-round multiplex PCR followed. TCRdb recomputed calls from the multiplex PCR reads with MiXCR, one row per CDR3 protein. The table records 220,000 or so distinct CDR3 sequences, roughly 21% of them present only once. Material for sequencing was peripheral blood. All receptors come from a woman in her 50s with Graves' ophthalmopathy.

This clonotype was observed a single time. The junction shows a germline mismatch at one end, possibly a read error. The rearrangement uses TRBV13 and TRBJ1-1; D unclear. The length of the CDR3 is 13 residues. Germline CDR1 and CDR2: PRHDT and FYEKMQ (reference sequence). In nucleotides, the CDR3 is TGTGCCAGCAGTTTAGGGTGGAACACTGAAGCTTTCTTT. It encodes CASSLGWNTEAFF.

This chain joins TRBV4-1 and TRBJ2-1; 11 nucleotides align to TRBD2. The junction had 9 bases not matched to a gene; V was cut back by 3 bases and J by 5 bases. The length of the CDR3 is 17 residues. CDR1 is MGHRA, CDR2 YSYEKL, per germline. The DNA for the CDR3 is TGCGCCAGCAGCCATAGTCCCGGGACTAGCGGAGACAATGAGCAGTTCTTC. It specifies CASSHSPGTSGDNEQFF.

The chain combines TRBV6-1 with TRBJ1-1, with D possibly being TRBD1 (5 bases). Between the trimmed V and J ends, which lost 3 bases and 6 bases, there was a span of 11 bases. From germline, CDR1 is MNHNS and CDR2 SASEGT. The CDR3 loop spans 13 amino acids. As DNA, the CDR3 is TGTGCCAGCAGTGAGGTGAGAGGGGCTGAAGCTTTCTTT. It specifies CASSEVRGAEAFF.

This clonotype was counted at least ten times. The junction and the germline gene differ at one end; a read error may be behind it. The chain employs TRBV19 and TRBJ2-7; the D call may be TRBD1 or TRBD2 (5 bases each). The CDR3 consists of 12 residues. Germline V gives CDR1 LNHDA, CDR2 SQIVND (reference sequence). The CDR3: CASSSGVGQKSF. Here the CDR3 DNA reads TGTGCCAGTAGTTCCGGGGTGGGGCAGAAGTCATTC.

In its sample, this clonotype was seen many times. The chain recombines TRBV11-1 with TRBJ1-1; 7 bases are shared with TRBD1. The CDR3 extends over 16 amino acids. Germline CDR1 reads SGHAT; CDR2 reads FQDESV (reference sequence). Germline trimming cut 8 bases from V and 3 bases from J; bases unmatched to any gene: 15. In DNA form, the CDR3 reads TGTGCCAGCGTCCTGCGTGCAGGGGGGAGGGACACTGAAGCTTTCTTT. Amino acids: CASVLRAGGRDTEAFF.

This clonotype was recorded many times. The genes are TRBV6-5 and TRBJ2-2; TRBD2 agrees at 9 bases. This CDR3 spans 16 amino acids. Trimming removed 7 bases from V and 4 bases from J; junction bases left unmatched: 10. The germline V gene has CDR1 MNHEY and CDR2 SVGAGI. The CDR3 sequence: CASISGSGRFTGELFF. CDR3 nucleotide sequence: TGTGCCAGCATTAGTGGCAGCGGGAGGTTCACCGGGGAGCTGTTTTTT.

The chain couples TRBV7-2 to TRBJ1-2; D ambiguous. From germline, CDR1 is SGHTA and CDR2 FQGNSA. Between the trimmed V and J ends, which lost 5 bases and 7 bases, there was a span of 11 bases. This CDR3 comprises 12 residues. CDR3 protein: CASSLEARGYTF. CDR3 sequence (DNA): TGTGCCAGCAGCCTCGAGGCCCGTGGCTACACCTTC.

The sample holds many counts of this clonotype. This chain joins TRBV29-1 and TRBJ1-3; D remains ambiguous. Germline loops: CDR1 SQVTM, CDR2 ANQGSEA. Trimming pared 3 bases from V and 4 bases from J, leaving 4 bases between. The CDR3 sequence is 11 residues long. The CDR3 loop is CSVDGGNTIYF. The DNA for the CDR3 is TGCAGCGTTGACGGGGGAAACACCATATATTTT.

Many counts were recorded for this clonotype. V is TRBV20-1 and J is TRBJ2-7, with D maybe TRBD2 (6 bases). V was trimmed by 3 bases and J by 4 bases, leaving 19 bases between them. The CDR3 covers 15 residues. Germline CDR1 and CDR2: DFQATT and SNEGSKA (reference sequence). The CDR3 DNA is TGCAGTGCTAGGCCCAGACGCGGGCGGGAATACGAGCAGTACTTC. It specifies CSARPRRGREYEQYF.

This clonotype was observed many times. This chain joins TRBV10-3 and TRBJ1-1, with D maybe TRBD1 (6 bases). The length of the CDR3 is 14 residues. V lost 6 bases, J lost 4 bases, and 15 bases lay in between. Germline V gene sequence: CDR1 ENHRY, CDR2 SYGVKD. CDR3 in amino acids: CAIRGAGEGTEAFF. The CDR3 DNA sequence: TGTGCCATCAGGGGGGCGGGGGAGGGCACTGAAGCTTTCTTT.

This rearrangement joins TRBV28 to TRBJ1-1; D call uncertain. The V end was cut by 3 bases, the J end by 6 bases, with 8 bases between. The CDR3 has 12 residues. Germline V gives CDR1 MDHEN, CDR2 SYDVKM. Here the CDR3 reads CASSFPWAEAFF. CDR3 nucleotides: TGTGCCAGCAGTTTCCCCTGGGCTGAAGCTTTCTTT.

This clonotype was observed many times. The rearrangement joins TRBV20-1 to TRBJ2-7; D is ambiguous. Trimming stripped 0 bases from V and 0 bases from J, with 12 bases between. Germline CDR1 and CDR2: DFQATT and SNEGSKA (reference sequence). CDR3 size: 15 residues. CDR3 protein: CSARDLGANSYEQYF. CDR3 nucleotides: TGCAGTGCTAGAGATCTTGGCGCTAACTCCTACGAGCAGTACTTC.

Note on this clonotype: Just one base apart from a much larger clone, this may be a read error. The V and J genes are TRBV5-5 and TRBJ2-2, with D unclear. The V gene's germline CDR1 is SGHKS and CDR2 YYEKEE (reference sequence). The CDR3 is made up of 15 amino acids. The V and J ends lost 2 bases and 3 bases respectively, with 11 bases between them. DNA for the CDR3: TGTGCCAGCAGCTTTAGGTCTGAGTACACCGGGGAGCTGTTTTTT. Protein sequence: CASSFRSEYTGELFF.

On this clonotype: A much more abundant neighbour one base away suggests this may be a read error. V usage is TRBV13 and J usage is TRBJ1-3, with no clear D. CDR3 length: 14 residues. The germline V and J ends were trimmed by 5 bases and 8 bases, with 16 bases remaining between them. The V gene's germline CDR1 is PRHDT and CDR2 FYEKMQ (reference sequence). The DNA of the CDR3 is TGTGCCAGCAGCCACCCGACCGTAGGATACACCATATATTTT. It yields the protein CASSHPTVGYTIYF.

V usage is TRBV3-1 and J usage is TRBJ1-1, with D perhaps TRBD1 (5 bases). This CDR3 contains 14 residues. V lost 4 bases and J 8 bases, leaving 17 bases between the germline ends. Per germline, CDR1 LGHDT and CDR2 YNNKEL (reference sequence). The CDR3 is CASSPPTGRGEAFF. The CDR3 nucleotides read TGTGCCAGCAGCCCCCCGACTGGTCGGGGGGAAGCTTTCTTT. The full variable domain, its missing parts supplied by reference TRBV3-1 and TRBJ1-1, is DTAVSQTPKYLVTQMGNDKSIKCEQNLGHDTMYWYKQDSKKFLKIMFSYNNKELIINETVPNRFSPKSPDKAHLNLHINSLELGDSAVYFCASSPPTGRGEAFFGQGTRLTVV.

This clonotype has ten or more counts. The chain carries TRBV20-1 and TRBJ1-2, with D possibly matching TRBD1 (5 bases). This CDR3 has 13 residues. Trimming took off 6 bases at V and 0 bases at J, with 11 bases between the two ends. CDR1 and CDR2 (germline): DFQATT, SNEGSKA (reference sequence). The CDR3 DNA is TGCAGTGCAAGACAGAGACCTAACTATGGCTACACCTTC. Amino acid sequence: CSARQRPNYGYTF.

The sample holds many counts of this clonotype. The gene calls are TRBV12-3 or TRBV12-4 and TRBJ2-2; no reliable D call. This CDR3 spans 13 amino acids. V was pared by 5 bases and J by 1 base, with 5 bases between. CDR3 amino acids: CASSVKNTGELFF. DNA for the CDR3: TGTGCCAGCAGTGTGAAGAACACCGGGGAGCTGTTTTTT.

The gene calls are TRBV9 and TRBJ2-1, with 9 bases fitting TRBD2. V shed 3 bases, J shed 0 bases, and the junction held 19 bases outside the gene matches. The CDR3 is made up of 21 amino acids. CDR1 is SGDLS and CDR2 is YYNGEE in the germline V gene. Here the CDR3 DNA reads TGTGCCAGCAGCGGATCCACAACGGGGGGAGCGGGAGGACCCTCCTACAATGAGCAGTTCTTC. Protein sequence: CASSGSTTGGAGGPSYNEQFF.

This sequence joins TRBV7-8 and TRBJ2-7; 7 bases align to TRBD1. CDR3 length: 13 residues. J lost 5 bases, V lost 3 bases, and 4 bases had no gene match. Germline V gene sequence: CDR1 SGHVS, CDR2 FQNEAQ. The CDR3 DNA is TGTGCCAGCAGCTTGACAGGGAACCACGAGCAGTACTTC. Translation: CASSLTGNHEQYF.

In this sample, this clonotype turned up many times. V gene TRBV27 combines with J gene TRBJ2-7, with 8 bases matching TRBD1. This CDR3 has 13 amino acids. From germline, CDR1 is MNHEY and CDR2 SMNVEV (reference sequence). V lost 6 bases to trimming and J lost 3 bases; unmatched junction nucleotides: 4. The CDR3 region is CASRPGQGYEQYF. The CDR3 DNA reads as TGTGCCAGCAGACCCGGACAGGGCTACGAGCAGTACTTC.

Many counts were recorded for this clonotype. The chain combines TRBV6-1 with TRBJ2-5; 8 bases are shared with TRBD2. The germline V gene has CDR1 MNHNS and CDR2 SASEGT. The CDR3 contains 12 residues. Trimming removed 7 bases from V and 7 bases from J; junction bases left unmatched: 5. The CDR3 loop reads CASIGTSGTQYF. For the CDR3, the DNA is TGTGCCAGCATCGGAACTAGCGGGACCCAGTACTTC.

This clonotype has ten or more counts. The CDR3 region is CATSAQGQNTIYF. CDR3 coding DNA: TGTGCCACCAGTGCACAGGGGCAAAACACCATATATTTT. The chain has TRBV24-1 and TRBJ1-3; TRBD1 aligns across 7 bases. Germline assignment: CDR1 KGHDR and CDR2 SFDVKD. Trimming cost V 5 bases and J 6 bases; bases outside gene matches: 3. CDR3 length equals 13 residues.

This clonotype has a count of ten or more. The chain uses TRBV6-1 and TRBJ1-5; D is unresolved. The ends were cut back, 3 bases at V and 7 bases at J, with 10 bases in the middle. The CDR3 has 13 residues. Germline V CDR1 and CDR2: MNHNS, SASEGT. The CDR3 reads CASSEYLEQPQHF. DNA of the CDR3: TGTGCCAGCAGTGAGTATCTGGAGCAGCCCCAGCATTTT.

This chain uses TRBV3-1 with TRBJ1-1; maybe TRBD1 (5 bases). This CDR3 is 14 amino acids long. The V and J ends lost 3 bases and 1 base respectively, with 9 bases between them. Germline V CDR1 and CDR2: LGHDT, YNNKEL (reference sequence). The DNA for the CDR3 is TGTGCCAGCAGCCAGCCCCAGGGGAACACTGAAGCTTTCTTT. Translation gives CASSQPQGNTEAFF.

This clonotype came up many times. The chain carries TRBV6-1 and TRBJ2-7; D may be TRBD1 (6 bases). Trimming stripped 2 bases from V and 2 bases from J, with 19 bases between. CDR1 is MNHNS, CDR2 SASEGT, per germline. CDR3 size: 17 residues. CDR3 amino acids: CASSEIGTSQVAYEQYF. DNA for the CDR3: TGTGCCAGCAGTGAAATAGGGACATCCCAGGTTGCCTACGAGCAGTACTTC.

Here the CDR3 reads CASSYGGLDTRYGYTF. The CDR3, as DNA: TGTGCCAGCAGTTACGGGGGGCTGGATACTCGCTATGGCTACACCTTC. This chain links TRBV6-5 with TRBJ1-2, with a tentative D call TRBD1 (6 bases). CDR1 is MNHEY, CDR2 SVGAGI, per germline. Trimming removed 2 bases from V and 4 bases from J, with 17 bases in between. The CDR3 totals 16 residues.

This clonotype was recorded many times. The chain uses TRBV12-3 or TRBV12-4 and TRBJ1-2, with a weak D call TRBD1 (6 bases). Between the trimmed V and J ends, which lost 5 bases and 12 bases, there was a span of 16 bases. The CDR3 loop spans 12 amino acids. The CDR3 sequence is CASSRDRRWHTF. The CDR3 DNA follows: TGTGCCAGCAGTCGCGACAGGAGGTGGCACACCTTC.